The 28 T cell receptor beta chains below were found in one sample sequenced in a study of T cell responses to AZD1222 COVID-19 vaccine. Assay used: immunoSEQ multiplex PCR; TCRdb lists only in-frame clones, some missing. Here the sample spans 160,000 or so clones, 75% to 95% being singletons. The sample was peripheral blood, taken on day 0 of AZD1222 vaccination. All receptors derive from an adult in good health.

The chain joins TRBV7-6 to TRBJ2-7; D might be TRBD1 (5 bases). The V gene's germline CDR1 is SGHVS and CDR2 FNYEAQ. With 0 bases removed from V and 2 bases from J, the gap between germline ends came to 11 bases. The CDR3 spans 15 residues. The CDR3 DNA is TGTGCCAGCAGCTTAGCGCTAGAAGGGGCCTACGAGCAGTACTTC. Translation: CASSLALEGAYEQYF.

This rearrangement joins TRBV4-3 to TRBJ2-1; 10 positions match TRBD2. Unmatched junction bases numbered 5, after V lost 6 bases and J lost 3 bases. CDR1 is LGHNA, CDR2 YSLEER, per germline. This CDR3 contains 15 residues. CDR3 DNA: TGCGCCAGCAGTTTCGGGACTAGCGACTACAATGAGCAGTTCTTC. Translated: CASSFGTSDYNEQFF.

V usage is TRBV10-3 and J usage is TRBJ2-1, with TRBD2 as a possible D gene (6 bases). This CDR3 is built from 15 residues. Germline V gives CDR1 ENHRY, CDR2 SYGVKD. Trimming cost V 6 bases and J 0 bases, with 12 bases left between them. CDR3 region: CAIRGGGGSYNEQFF. The DNA of the CDR3 is TGTGCCATCAGGGGAGGTGGGGGCTCCTACAATGAGCAGTTCTTC.

In its sample, this clone was seen once. The chain has TRBV11-2 and TRBJ2-3; tentatively, D is TRBD1 (5 bases). CDR3 size: 15 residues. V was trimmed by 1 base and J by 4 bases, leaving 12 bases between them. In germline, CDR1 is SGHAT, CDR2 FQNNGV. CDR3 DNA: TGTGCCAGCAGCTTAGTCATCAGGGCGGCAGATACGCAGTATTTT. It is translated as CASSLVIRAADTQYF.

In this sample, this clone turned up once. The J gene is TRBJ1-3, the V gene TRBV23-1; 9 nucleotides align to TRBD1. TRBV23-1 is an ORF, and what it does is uncertain. This CDR3 contains 15 residues. The V segment lost 7 bases and the J segment 4 bases; nucleotides outside the gene matches: 8. The CDR3 nucleotides read TGCGCCAGCAACCTCCGGGACAGGGTAGGAAACACCATATATTTT. It codes for CASNLRDRVGNTIYF.

This chain uses TRBV5-4 with TRBJ2-1; D is ambiguous. The V gene lost 2 bases and the J gene lost 4 bases, with 7 bases spanning the gap. Germline CDR1 SGHNT, CDR2 YYREEE (reference sequence). The CDR3 is 13 amino acids. The CDR3 DNA reads TGTGCCAGCAGCTTAAGTCAGTACAATGAGCAGTTCTTC. This translates into CASSLSQYNEQFF.

V usage is TRBV7-9 and J usage is TRBJ1-1, with TRBD1 identical over 8 bases. CDR3 length: 14 amino acids. Germline CDR1 is SEHNR and CDR2 is FQNEAQ (reference sequence). Trimming took 6 bases from V and 2 from J; bases not matched to a gene: 5. For the CDR3, the DNA is TGTGCCAGCAGGCGACAGGGGCCTAACACTGAAGCTTTCTTT. Translating gives CASRRQGPNTEAFF.

The DNA for the CDR3 is TGTGCCAGCAGCCGGGACAGGGACTACGAGCAGTACTTC. Its translation: CASSRDRDYEQYF. The chain is built from TRBV11-2 and TRBJ2-7; TRBD1 agrees at 9 bases. The CDR3 sequence is 13 residues long. The V and J ends lost 5 bases and 3 bases, in that order; junction bases with no gene match: 2. Germline values: CDR1 SGHAT, CDR2 FQNNGV.

V gene TRBV20-1 combines with J gene TRBJ2-1, with TRBD2 matching 8 bases. Germline CDR1 is DFQATT and CDR2 is SNEGSKA (reference sequence). J gave up 7 bases and V 3 bases, and 5 bases lay outside the gene matches. The CDR3 length is 13 residues. CDR3 protein: CSASTSGFNEQFF. CDR3 bases: TGCAGTGCTAGTACTAGCGGCTTTAATGAGCAGTTCTTC.

V is TRBV14 and J is TRBJ2-1, with D possibly matching TRBD2 (6 bases). This CDR3 has 14 amino acids. Trimming left V 2 bases short and J 2 bases short, with 7 bases between. Germline loops: CDR1 SGHDN, CDR2 FVKESK. In DNA, the CDR3 is TGTGCCAGCAGCCAAAGGACTACCTACAATGAGCAGTTCTTC. Its protein product is CASSQRTTYNEQFF.

V and J are TRBV27 and TRBJ2-1; 9 bases agree with TRBD2. There are 16 residues in the CDR3. V was pared by 2 bases and J by 7 bases, with 9 bases of the junction left unmatched. Germline CDR1 and CDR2: MNHEY and SMNVEV (reference sequence). CDR3 nucleotides: TGTGCCAGCAGTTTAGGCGGGCCCGCGGGGGGGAATGAGCAGTTCTTC. Amino acid sequence: CASSLGGPAGGNEQFF.

The genes are TRBV4-3 and TRBJ1-4; D may be TRBD1 (5 bases). The CDR3 length is 17 residues. Germline loops: CDR1 LGHNA, CDR2 YSLEER. Deletions cut 4 bases from V and 4 bases from J, with 19 bases between. The CDR3 reads CASSRGGTAENNEKLFF. Here the CDR3 DNA reads TGCGCCAGCAGCCGTGGTGGGACCGCCGAGAATAATGAAAAACTGTTTTTT.

The rearrangement links TRBV25-1 to TRBJ2-7, with TRBD1 identical over 8 bases. Germline V lookup: CDR1 MGHDK, CDR2 SYGVNS. The J segment lost 6 bases and the V segment lost 2 bases, leaving 9 bases of the junction unmatched. This CDR3 has 15 residues. Here the CDR3 DNA reads TGTGCCAGCAGTGAAAACACAGGGGGTAGGGGCGAGCAGTACTTC. It is translated as CASSENTGGRGEQYF.

V gene TRBV6-2 or TRBV6-3 combines with J gene TRBJ1-1; D not resolved. The CDR3 loop spans 14 amino acids. Trimming left V 1 base short and J 5 bases short, with 11 bases between. Germline V gene lookup returns CDR1 MNHEY and CDR2 SVGEGT. DNA of the CDR3: TGTGCCAGCAGTTACTTTCAAGGAAGGACTGAAGCTTTCTTT. Its protein product is CASSYFQGRTEAFF.

The rearrangement uses TRBV5-4 and TRBJ2-1; D is possibly TRBD2 (5 bases). The CDR3 length is 16 residues. Germline CDR1 SGHNT, CDR2 YYREEE (reference sequence). Trimming cost V 0 bases and J 5 bases, with 15 bases left between them. Written as DNA, the CDR3 is TGTGCCAGCAGCTTGGATACCGGGCTGAGGGACAATGAGCAGTTCTTC. It specifies CASSLDTGLRDNEQFF. The variable domain in full, completed from reference TRBV5-4 and TRBJ2-1, reads ETGVTQSPTHLIKTRGQQVTLRCSSQSGHNTVSWYQQALGQGPQFIFQYYREEENGRGNFPPRFSGLQFPNYSSELNVNALELDDSALYLCASSLDTGLRDNEQFFGPGTRLTVL.

The chain has TRBV4-2 and TRBJ1-2; 7 bases map to TRBD1. V lost 3 bases, J lost 2 bases, and 6 bases stayed unmatched. CDR1 and CDR2 (germline): LGHNA, YNFKEQ. The CDR3 has 15 amino acids. CDR3 protein: CASSQGPTGNYGYTF. The CDR3 DNA sequence: TGTGCCAGCAGCCAGGGTCCGACAGGGAACTATGGCTACACCTTC.

This chain uses TRBV19 with TRBJ1-5; D gene uncertain. The CDR3 contains 15 residues. The germline V gene has CDR1 LNHDA and CDR2 SQIVND (reference sequence). Trimming took 1 base from V and 6 from J, leaving 13 bases between them. Written as DNA, the CDR3 is TGTGCCAGTAGTATAGTTCGAGAGTTTGGTCAGCCCCAGCATTTT. This gives the protein CASSIVREFGQPQHF. The entire variable domain, with the rest obtained from reference TRBV19 and TRBJ1-5, is as follows: DGGITQSPKYLFRKEGQNVTLSCEQNLNHDAMYWYRQDPGQGLRLIYYSQIVNDFQKGDIAEGYSVSREKKESFPLTVTSAQKNPTAFYLCASSIVREFGQPQHFGDGTRLSIL.

This chain connects TRBV27 to TRBJ2-5; D unclear. The V end lost 5 bases, the J end lost 2 bases, and 6 bases lay between the germline ends. The CDR3 sequence is 12 residues long. The germline V gene encodes CDR1 MNHEY and CDR2 SMNVEV (reference sequence). The CDR3 coding sequence is TGTGCCAGCAGTAGGGAACAAGAGACCCAGTACTTC. Protein product: CASSREQETQYF.

The rearrangement uses TRBV6-2 or TRBV6-3 and TRBJ2-4; TRBD2 matches 10 bases. Germline assignment: CDR1 MNHEY and CDR2 SVGEGT. The CDR3 has 15 residues. Losses at the gene ends were 0 bases for V and 7 bases for J; bases not matched to a gene: 3. CDR3 sequence: CASSYSPSGSNIQYF. CDR3 DNA: TGTGCCAGCAGTTACTCACCTAGCGGGAGCAACATTCAGTACTTC.

The chain has TRBV7-9 and TRBJ2-3; 8 nucleotides agree with TRBD1. The V segment lost 5 bases and the J segment 13 bases; nucleotides outside the gene matches: 20. The CDR3 covers 16 residues. The germline CDR1 and CDR2 sequences are SEHNR and FQNEAQ (reference sequence). In DNA form, the CDR3 reads TGTGCCAGCAGCCCGGGTTCGGGACAGGCTCACAGATACGAGTATTTT. Protein: CASSPGSGQAHRYEYF.

The chain couples TRBV27 to TRBJ1-4; D is undetermined. The CDR3 has 15 amino acids. Trimming took off 3 bases at V and 4 bases at J, with 12 bases between the two ends. The germline gives CDR1 MNHEY, CDR2 SMNVEV (reference sequence). The CDR3, as DNA: TGTGCCAGCAGTTTGGGCGGCCACCTTAATGAAAAACTGTTTTTT. Translated, it gives CASSLGGHLNEKLFF.

The chain couples TRBV19 to TRBJ1-5; 9 positions agree with TRBD1. Trimming took 8 bases from V and 6 from J; bases not matched to a gene: 8. The CDR3 contains 14 residues. CDR1 LNHDA and CDR2 SQIVND come from the germline V gene (reference sequence). The CDR3 nucleotides read TGTGCCAGTGCTACCGGGACAGGGCTTCAGCCCCAGCATTTT. Its protein is CASATGTGLQPQHF.

V usage is TRBV3-1 (or the pseudogene TRBV3-2) and J usage is TRBJ2-5, with D perhaps TRBD2 (5 bases). Deletions cut 2 bases from V and 5 bases from J, with 9 bases between. CDR1 and CDR2 from the germline V gene are LGHDT and YNNKEL (reference sequence). The CDR3 contains 13 residues. CDR3 coding DNA: TGTGCCAGCAGCCAAAGGGAGTTGGAGACCCAGTACTTC. Encoded protein: CASSQRELETQYF.

The V gene is TRBV9, the J gene TRBJ2-2, with D perhaps matching TRBD2 (6 bases). Trimming took 0 bases from V and 6 from J, leaving 9 bases between them. Germline CDR1 SGDLS, CDR2 YYNGEE. The CDR3 covers 14 residues. The CDR3, as DNA: TGTGCCAGCAGCGTAGCTGGAGGGCCCGGGGAGCTGTTTTTT. Residues: CASSVAGGPGELFF. The entire variable domain, with the rest obtained from reference TRBV9 and TRBJ2-2, is as follows: DSGVTQTPKHLITATGQRVTLRCSPRSGDLSVYWYQQSLDQGLQFLIQYYNGEERAKGNILERFSAQQFPDLHSELNLSSLELGDSALYFCASSVAGGPGELFFGEGSRLTVL.

Here the CDR3 DNA reads TGTGCCACCACCAAGTCCTCGGAGGACAGGGGGCTTAGGGTCGAGACCCAGTACTTC. It encodes CATTKSSEDRGLRVETQYF. The gene calls are TRBV24-1 and TRBJ2-5; TRBD1 matches 11 bases. Germline V CDR1 and CDR2: KGHDR, SFDVKD. The CDR3 contains 19 residues. Germline trimming cut 8 bases from V and 5 bases from J; bases unmatched to any gene: 21.

This sequence joins TRBV12-3 or TRBV12-4 and TRBJ1-2; D is perhaps TRBD1 (6 bases). With 6 bases removed from V and 4 bases from J, the gap between germline ends came to 12 bases. This CDR3 spans 13 amino acids. CDR3 amino acids: CASSPGQLYGYTF. The CDR3 bases are TGTGCCAGCAGCCCAGGACAGCTCTATGGCTACACCTTC.

The chain recombines TRBV28 with TRBJ1-2; D is unresolved. V lost 2 bases to trimming and J lost 3 bases, with 31 bases between them. CDR3 length: 21 residues. CDR1 MDHEN and CDR2 SYDVKM come from the germline V gene. The CDR3 DNA is TGTGCCAGCAGTTTAGATGAGGGCTACCGGTACTCACCCAGGAAGGACTATGGCTACACCTTC. Translation gives CASSLDEGYRYSPRKDYGYTF.

The rearrangement uses TRBV18 and TRBJ2-7; 8 nucleotides align to TRBD1. J gave up 5 bases and V 4 bases, and 7 bases lay outside the gene matches. CDR3 length: 14 residues. The germline gives CDR1 KGHSH, CDR2 LQKENI. CDR3 in amino acids: CASSLGTGGNEQYF. The CDR3 region has the DNA TGTGCCAGCTCACTTGGCACAGGGGGTAACGAGCAGTACTTC. The complete variable domain, with remaining parts taken from reference TRBV18 and TRBJ2-7, reads NAGVMQNPRHLVRRRGQEARLRCSPMKGHSHVYWYRQLPEEGLKFMVYLQKENIIDESGMPKERFSAEFPKEGPSILRIQQVVRGDSAAYFCASSLGTGGNEQYFGPGTRLTVT.